These 20 T cell receptor beta chains came from one sample sequenced in a study of cytomegalovirus exposure and HLA in healthy donors. 13 Jbeta primers and 60 Vbeta primers were used for the PCR. Data came from immunoSEQ multiplex PCR; TCRdb stores just in-frame clones and leaves some out. Here the sample spans about 93,000 clones, roughly 72% being singletons. The sequenced material came from PBMCs. These TCRs come from a man aged 25-45 years in good health and CMV-seronegative.

The V and J genes are TRBV29-1 and TRBJ1-2; TRBD1 is a possible D gene (5 bases). The CDR3 loop spans 13 amino acids. The germline V gene encodes CDR1 SQVTM and CDR2 ANQGSEA. Trimming stripped 7 bases from V and 4 bases from J, with 16 bases between. CDR3 bases: TGCAGCGCTCTGGGGGGTTCTGTCTATGGCTACACCTTC. Its protein is CSALGGSVYGYTF. Filled out from reference TRBV29-1 and TRBJ1-2, the complete variable domain reads SAVISQKPSRDICQRGTSLTIQCQVDSQVTMMFWYRQQPGQSLTLIATANQGSEATYESGFVIDKFPISRPNLTFSTLTVSNMSPEDSSIYLCSALGGSVYGYTFGSGTRLTVV.

This sequence joins TRBV4-2 and TRBJ1-3; TRBD1 is a possible D gene (6 bases). From germline, CDR1 is LGHNA and CDR2 YNFKEQ. This CDR3 is built from 14 residues. V was clipped by 6 bases and J by 8 bases, with 17 bases between them. The CDR3 DNA is TGTGCCAGCAGGACACAGGGTGGCAGTGACACCATATATTTT. Translating gives CASRTQGGSDTIYF.

The chain employs TRBV13 and TRBJ1-2; TRBD1 matches 9 bases. Germline CDR1 and CDR2: PRHDT and FYEKMQ (reference sequence). The CDR3 has 17 residues. The V gene end was trimmed by 5 bases and the J gene end by 5 bases; junction bases not matched to a gene: 15. DNA of the CDR3: TGTGCCAGCAGCCTGGACAGGGGCCCCGGAATAAAGTATGGCTACACCTTC. Translation: CASSLDRGPGIKYGYTF.

This chain links TRBV7-9 with TRBJ2-2; TRBD2 aligns across 9 bases. V trimming: 1 base; J trimming: 7 bases; junction bases outside the gene matches: 7. From germline, CDR1 is SEHNR and CDR2 FQNEAQ (reference sequence). The CDR3 covers 16 residues. CDR3 coding DNA: TGTGCCAGCAGCTTAGGATCCGGGACTAGCTACGGGGAGCTGTTTTTT. Translated, it gives CASSLGSGTSYGELFF. The full variable domain, with the rest looked up from reference TRBV7-9 and TRBJ2-2, is DTGVSQNPRHKITKRGQNVTFRCDPISEHNRLYWYRQTLGQGPEFLTYFQNEAQLEKSRLLSDRFSAERPKGSFSTLEIQRTEQGDSAMYLCASSLGSGTSYGELFFGEGSRLTVL.

The genes are TRBV25-1 and TRBJ2-1, with 7 positions matching TRBD1. With 1 base clipped from V and 9 bases from J, the junction kept 3 bases outside the gene matches. The germline V gene encodes CDR1 MGHDK and CDR2 SYGVNS. The CDR3 has 13 amino acids. The CDR3 bases are TGTGCCAGCAGTGAATCGACAGGGCGTGAGCAGTTCTTC. Protein sequence: CASSESTGREQFF. Full variable domain (missing parts from reference TRBV25-1 and TRBJ2-1): EADIYQTPRYLVIGTGKKITLECSQTMGHDKMYWYQQDPGMELHLIHYSYGVNSTEKGDLSSESTVSRIRTEHFPLTLESARPSHTSQYLCASSESTGREQFFGPGTRLTVL.

The chain has TRBV15 and TRBJ1-4; 8 bases fit TRBD1. Germline CDR1 and CDR2: LNHNV and YYDKDF (reference sequence). Unmatched junction bases numbered 4, after V lost 5 bases and J lost 2 bases. The CDR3 spans 15 residues. The DNA of the CDR3 is TGTGCCACCAGCTCCCGACAGGGGACTAATGAAAAACTGTTTTTT. This codes for CATSSRQGTNEKLFF.

The CDR3 region has the DNA TGTGCCAGCAGCCAAGCAGGACAGGGCGTCGAGACCCAGTACTTC. Amino acids: CASSQAGQGVETQYF. The chain couples TRBV4-2 to TRBJ2-5; TRBD1 matches at 8 bases. This CDR3 region has 15 residues. From germline, CDR1 is LGHNA and CDR2 YNFKEQ. V shed 1 base, J shed 5 bases, and the junction held 6 bases outside the gene matches.

V gene TRBV2 combines with J gene TRBJ1-2, with a tentative D call TRBD1 (6 bases). CDR1 is SNHLY, CDR2 FYNNEI, per germline. The CDR3 length is 17 residues. Trimming pared 6 bases from V and 5 bases from J, leaving 25 bases between. CDR3 bases: TGTGCCAGCAGACTAAACCAGGGGTTGGAGGAGAGATATGGCTACACCTTC. Its protein is CASRLNQGLEERYGYTF.

The J gene is TRBJ2-1, the V gene TRBV7-9; the D gene is possibly TRBD1 (6 bases). The CDR3 runs to 16 residues. Germline V gives CDR1 SEHNR, CDR2 FQNEAQ (reference sequence). V dropped 5 bases and J dropped 2 bases, with 16 bases sitting between them. The CDR3 DNA sequence: TGTGCCAGCAGCCCACCTTGGGGGCTAACCTACAATGAGCAGTTCTTC. Protein: CASSPPWGLTYNEQFF.

This chain joins TRBV10-2 and TRBJ2-3; TRBD1 matches 8 bases. The CDR3 runs to 14 residues. The V gene end was trimmed by 7 bases and the J gene end by 4 bases; junction bases not matched to a gene: 7. Per germline, CDR1 WSHSY and CDR2 SAAADI. The CDR3: CASIPDRVADTQYF. The CDR3 DNA follows: TGCGCCAGCATCCCGGACAGGGTCGCAGATACGCAGTATTTT.

The chain combines TRBV27 with TRBJ2-7; D possibly corresponds to TRBD2 (7 bases). Trimming removed 6 bases at V and 0 bases at J, with 15 bases between. The CDR3 spans 15 residues. In germline, CDR1 is MNHEY, CDR2 SMNVEV (reference sequence). CDR3 region: CASRGKGGSSYEQYF. The CDR3 DNA follows: TGTGCCAGCAGGGGGAAGGGGGGGAGCTCCTACGAGCAGTACTTC.

The V gene is TRBV11-3, the J gene TRBJ1-2, with D unresolved. Trimming shortened V by 0 bases and J by 8 bases, and 10 bases separated the two germline ends. Germline lookup yields CDR1 SGHNT and CDR2 YENEEA. This CDR3 is built from 13 residues. This CDR3 reads CASSLDGGWGYTF. Written as DNA, the CDR3 is TGTGCCAGCAGCTTAGATGGAGGATGGGGCTACACCTTC.

The chain links TRBV5-1 to TRBJ1-1; TRBD1 might be the D (5 bases). The CDR3 loop spans 13 amino acids. CDR1 and CDR2 (germline): SGHRS, YFSETQ. Deletions cut 2 bases from V and 1 base from J, with 6 bases between. The CDR3 bases are TGCGCCAGCAGCTTTCAGGGGAACACTGAAGCTTTCTTT. Translation: CASSFQGNTEAFF. Using reference TRBV5-1 and TRBJ1-1 for the parts outside the CDR3, the full variable domain is KAGVTQTPRYLIKTRGQQVTLSCSPISGHRSVSWYQQTPGQGLQFLFEYFSETQRNKGNFPGRFSGRQFSNSRSEMNVSTLELGDSALYLCASSFQGNTEAFFGQGTRLTVV.

This chain uses TRBV15 with TRBJ1-5; no clear D. The CDR3 is 15 residues long. V was shortened by 5 bases and J by 5 bases, with 16 bases between the two germline ends. Per the germline V gene, CDR1 is LNHNV and CDR2 is YYDKDF (reference sequence). The CDR3 DNA is TGTGCCACCAGCTTACCACAGAGGGAGTATCAGCCCCAGCATTTT. Translation: CATSLPQREYQPQHF.

Concerning this clone itself: A junction boundary mismatches the germline segment, possibly from a read error. The genes are TRBV5-1 and TRBJ1-6, with D possibly matching TRBD1 (5 bases). The germline V gene has CDR1 SGHRS and CDR2 YFSETQ. The CDR3 sequence is 17 residues long. The CDR3 reads CASSLVWGDSYNSPHHF. CDR3 coding DNA: TGCGCCAGCAGCTTGGTTTGGGGGGACTCCTATAATTCACCCCACCACTTT.

V and J are TRBV5-1 and TRBJ1-1, with D unresolved. The CDR3 covers 14 residues. Germline CDR1 and CDR2: SGHRS and YFSETQ. The V end was cut by 7 bases, the J end by 4 bases, with 17 bases between. The CDR3 loop reads CASANGSPGTEAFF. The CDR3 DNA reads TGCGCCAGCGCCAACGGGTCTCCCGGCACTGAAGCTTTCTTT. Full variable domain (outside the CDR3, taken from reference TRBV5-1 and TRBJ1-1): KAGVTQTPRYLIKTRGQQVTLSCSPISGHRSVSWYQQTPGQGLQFLFEYFSETQRNKGNFPGRFSGRQFSNSRSEMNVSTLELGDSALYLCASANGSPGTEAFFGQGTRLTVV.

The rearrangement uses TRBV10-2 and TRBJ1-1; 7 nucleotides agree with TRBD1. V trimming: 5 bases; J trimming: 1 base; junction bases outside the gene matches: 7. This CDR3 has 15 residues. The germline V gene encodes CDR1 WSHSY and CDR2 SAAADI. DNA of the CDR3: TGCGCCAGCAGTTCTGCCGGGACAGCGAACACTGAAGCTTTCTTT. As protein: CASSSAGTANTEAFF.

The V gene is TRBV29-1, the J gene TRBJ2-1; 9 bases line up with TRBD2. Per germline, CDR1 SQVTM and CDR2 ANQGSEA. With 7 bases clipped from V and 3 bases from J, the junction kept 13 bases outside the gene matches. The length of the CDR3 is 16 residues. The CDR3, as DNA: TGCAGCGCATCCGGAGAGACTAGCGGCTTCTACAATGAGCAGTTCTTC. Its protein is CSASGETSGFYNEQFF.

The chain recombines TRBV6-1 with TRBJ2-2; 7 nucleotides align to TRBD2. The junction had 8 bases not matched to a gene; V was cut back by 6 bases and J by 4 bases. CDR3 size: 15 residues. Germline CDR1 and CDR2: MNHNS and SASEGT. CDR3 bases: TGTGCCAGCAGAGGACGGGGGGAAATCACCGGGGAGCTGTTTTTT. The encoded protein is CASRGRGEITGELFF.

The chain uses TRBV9 and TRBJ2-3; TRBD2 agrees at 8 bases. Germline CDR1 and CDR2: SGDLS and YYNGEE. The CDR3 length is 14 residues. V was pared by 4 bases and J by 3 bases, with 4 bases of the junction left unmatched. CDR3 nucleotide sequence: TGTGCCAGCAGCCGGGGGGGCCAGACAGATACGCAGTATTTT. Its translation: CASSRGGQTDTQYF.